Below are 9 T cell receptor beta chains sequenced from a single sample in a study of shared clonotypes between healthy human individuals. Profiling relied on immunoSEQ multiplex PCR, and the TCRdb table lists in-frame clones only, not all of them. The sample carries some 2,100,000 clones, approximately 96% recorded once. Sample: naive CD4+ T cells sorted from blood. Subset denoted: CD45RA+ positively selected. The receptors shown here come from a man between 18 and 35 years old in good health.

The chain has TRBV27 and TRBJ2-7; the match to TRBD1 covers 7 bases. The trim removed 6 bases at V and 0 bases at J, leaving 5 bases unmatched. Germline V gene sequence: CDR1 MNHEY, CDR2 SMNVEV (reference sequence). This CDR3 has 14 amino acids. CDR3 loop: CASSSTGSSYEQYF. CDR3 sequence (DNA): TGTGCCAGCAGCTCGACAGGGAGCTCCTACGAGCAGTACTTC.

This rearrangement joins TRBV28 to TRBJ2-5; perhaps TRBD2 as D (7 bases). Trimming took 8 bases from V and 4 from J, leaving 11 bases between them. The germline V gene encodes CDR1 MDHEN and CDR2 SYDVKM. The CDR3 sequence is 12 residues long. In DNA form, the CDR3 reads TGTGCCAGCGGGGGGGCCGCAGAGACCCAGTACTTC. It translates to CASGGAAETQYF.

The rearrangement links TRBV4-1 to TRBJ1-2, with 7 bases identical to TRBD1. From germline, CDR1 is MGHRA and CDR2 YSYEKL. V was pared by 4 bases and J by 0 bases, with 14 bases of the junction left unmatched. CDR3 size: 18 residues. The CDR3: CASSPTSNSGGTNYGYTF. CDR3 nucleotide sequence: TGCGCCAGCAGCCCAACATCTAACTCAGGGGGAACTAACTATGGCTACACCTTC.

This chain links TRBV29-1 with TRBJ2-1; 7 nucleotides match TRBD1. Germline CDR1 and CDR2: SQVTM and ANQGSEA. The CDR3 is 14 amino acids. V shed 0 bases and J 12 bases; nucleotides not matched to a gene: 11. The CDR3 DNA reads TGCAGCGTTGAAGAAATTGAAGGTCGGGACAGGCAGTTCTTC. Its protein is CSVEEIEGRDRQFF.

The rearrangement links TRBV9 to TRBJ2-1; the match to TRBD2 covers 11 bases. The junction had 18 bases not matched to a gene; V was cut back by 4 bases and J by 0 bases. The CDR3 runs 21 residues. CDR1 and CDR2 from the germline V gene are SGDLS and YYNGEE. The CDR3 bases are TGTGCCAGCAGCCAGGGGGGGCACCTAGCGGGAGGTCACCCCTCCTACAATGAGCAGTTCTTC. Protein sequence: CASSQGGHLAGGHPSYNEQFF.

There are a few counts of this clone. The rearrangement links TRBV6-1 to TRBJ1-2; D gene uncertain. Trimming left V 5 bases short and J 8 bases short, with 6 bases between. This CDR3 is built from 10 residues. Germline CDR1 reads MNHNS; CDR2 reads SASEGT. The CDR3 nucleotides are TGTGCCAGCAGTAATCCGGGCTACACCTTC. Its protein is CASSNPGYTF.

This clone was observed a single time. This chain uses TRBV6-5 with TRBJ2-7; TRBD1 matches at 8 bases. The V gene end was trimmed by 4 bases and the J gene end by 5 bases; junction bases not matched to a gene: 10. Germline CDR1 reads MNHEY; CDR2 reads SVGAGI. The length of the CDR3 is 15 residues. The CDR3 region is CASSSRTGISHEQYF. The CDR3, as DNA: TGTGCCAGCAGTTCGAGGACAGGGATTTCTCACGAGCAGTACTTC.

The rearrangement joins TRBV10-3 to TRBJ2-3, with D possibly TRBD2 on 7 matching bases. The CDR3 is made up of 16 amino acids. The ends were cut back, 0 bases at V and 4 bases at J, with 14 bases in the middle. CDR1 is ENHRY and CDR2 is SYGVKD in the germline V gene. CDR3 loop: CAISESKGGDSDTQYF. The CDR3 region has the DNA TGTGCCATCAGTGAGTCGAAAGGGGGGGATTCAGATACGCAGTATTTT.

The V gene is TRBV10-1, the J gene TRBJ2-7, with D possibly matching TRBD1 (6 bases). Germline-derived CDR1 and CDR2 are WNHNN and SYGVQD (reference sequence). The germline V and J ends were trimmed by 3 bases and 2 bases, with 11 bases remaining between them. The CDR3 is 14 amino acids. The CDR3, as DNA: TGCGCCAGCAGTGAAGGGACACCCACCTACGAGCAGTACTTC. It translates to CASSEGTPTYEQYF.